These 32 T cell receptor beta chains share one sample of origin, sequenced in a study of T cells in Graves' hyperthyroidism and ophthalmopathy. Amplification targeted TCR beta CDR3 regions from RNA transcripts. Carried out on the TCR CDR3, a first-round RT-PCR used the HTBI primer set. One entry per CDR3 protein results from TCRdb running MiXCR on the multiplex PCR reads. The sample shows about 480,000 distinct CDR3 sequences, around 14% of them seen only once. The material sequenced was blood. These receptors were obtained from a woman between 18 and 29 years old with Graves' hyperthyroidism.

There are many counts of this clonotype. The genes are TRBV13 and TRBJ2-2; 7 bases map to TRBD2. The germline V gene has CDR1 PRHDT and CDR2 FYEKMQ (reference sequence). After removal of 3 bases from V and 3 bases from J, the junction contained 4 bases not matched to a gene. The CDR3 runs to 15 residues. The CDR3 sequence: CASSFGGSDTGELFF. In nucleotides, the CDR3 is TGTGCCAGCAGCTTTGGCGGGAGCGACACCGGGGAGCTGTTTTTT. Looking up the rest from reference TRBV13 and TRBJ2-2 gives the full variable domain: AAGVIQSPRHLIKEKRETATLKCYPIPRHDTVYWYQQGPGQDPQFLISFYEKMQSDKGSIPDRFSAQQFSDYHSELNMSSLELGDSALYFCASSFGGSDTGELFFGEGSRLTVL.

This clonotype was seen only a few times. The gene calls are TRBV10-1 and TRBJ1-1; TRBD1 matches 8 bases. Germline-derived CDR1 and CDR2 are WNHNN and SYGVQD (reference sequence). Trimming at V came to 5 bases and at J to 5 bases, leaving 10 bases not matched to a gene. The CDR3 spans 15 residues. CDR3 protein: CASSSGQGVGTEAFF. Written as DNA, the CDR3 is TGCGCCAGCAGTAGTGGACAGGGAGTTGGGACTGAAGCTTTCTTT.

In this sample, this clonotype turned up many times. The chain carries TRBV6-1 and TRBJ1-2; D might be TRBD1 (5 bases). The CDR3 totals 13 residues. The germline V gene encodes CDR1 MNHNS and CDR2 SASEGT. V lost 5 bases, J lost 8 bases, and 15 bases lay in between. The DNA of the CDR3 is TGTGCCAGCAGTTCGTCCGGGGGTAGGGGCTACACCTTC. Protein sequence: CASSSSGGRGYTF.

There are many counts of this clonotype. The chain links TRBV11-2 to TRBJ2-5, with 10 bases matching TRBD2. The CDR3 runs 15 residues. V dropped 6 bases and J dropped 3; count of bases not matched to a gene: 7. Germline V lookup: CDR1 SGHAT, CDR2 FQNNGV. CDR3 region: CASRNLAGAKETQYF. DNA of the CDR3: TGTGCCAGCAGGAACCTAGCGGGAGCCAAAGAGACCCAGTACTTC.

This clonotype was detected ten times or more. In DNA, the CDR3 is TGTGCCAGCATCACTTGGGGGGCGGGGGAGCTGTTTTTT. Translation: CASITWGAGELFF. This rearrangement joins TRBV12-3 or TRBV12-4 to TRBJ2-2; D is tentatively TRBD1 or TRBD2 (6 bases each). The CDR3 runs 13 residues. V shed 7 bases and J shed 8 bases, with 14 bases lying between them.

This chain joins TRBV27 and TRBJ1-2; D call uncertain. Between the trimmed V and J ends, which lost 5 bases and 0 bases, there was a span of 10 bases. Looked up from germline, CDR1 is MNHEY and CDR2 is SMNVEV (reference sequence). The CDR3 has 14 residues. CDR3 sequence reads: CASSQMAANYGYTF. CDR3 DNA: TGTGCCAGCAGTCAGATGGCAGCTAACTATGGCTACACCTTC.

This clonotype appeared a few times. It may be a read error: a sequence one base away is much more abundant. CDR3 region: CASHGRGFYEQYF. The CDR3 coding sequence is TGTGCCAGCCATGGCAGGGGGTTCTACGAGCAGTACTTC. The rearrangement joins TRBV6-2 or TRBV6-3 to TRBJ2-7, with 7 nucleotides matching TRBD1. CDR3 size: 13 residues. V lost 8 bases and J lost 3; bases outside the gene matches: 7. Germline V gene lookup returns CDR1 MNHEY and CDR2 SVGEGT.

This chain uses TRBV11-2 with TRBJ2-1, with 9 bases matching TRBD2. In germline, CDR1 is SGHAT, CDR2 FQNNGV. This CDR3 contains 17 residues. V gave up 2 bases and J gave up 5 bases; unmatched junction bases: 10. The CDR3 spells CASSLPLAGFGDNEQFF. The DNA of the CDR3 is TGTGCCAGCAGCTTACCGCTAGCGGGATTCGGGGACAATGAGCAGTTCTTC.

This clonotype occurred a few times. The rearrangement joins TRBV12-3 or TRBV12-4 to TRBJ1-4; TRBD1 agrees at 12 bases. Trimming at V came to 5 bases and at J to 3 bases, leaving 10 bases not matched to a gene. The CDR3 has 18 residues. The CDR3 here is CASSPRDRGRVANEKLFF. CDR3 coding DNA: TGTGCCAGCAGTCCCCGGGACAGGGGGCGAGTGGCTAATGAAAAACTGTTTTTT.

This clonotype appeared many times. This chain uses TRBV14 with TRBJ1-3, with TRBD1 matching 7 bases. V lost 5 bases and J lost 4; bases outside the gene matches: 11. Germline CDR1 and CDR2: SGHDN and FVKESK. The CDR3 is 16 residues long. CDR3 sequence: CASSYRQGQAGNTIYF. The CDR3 nucleotides read TGTGCCAGCAGCTATCGACAGGGACAAGCAGGAAACACCATATATTTT.

The rearrangement uses TRBV10-3 and TRBJ2-1; 10 bases are shared with TRBD1. Germline trimming cut 0 bases from V and 7 bases from J; bases unmatched to any gene: 9. The germline CDR1 and CDR2 sequences are ENHRY and SYGVKD. This CDR3 region has 17 residues. Here the CDR3 reads CAISESAGDRGGNEQFF. The CDR3 DNA sequence: TGTGCCATCAGTGAGTCAGCGGGGGACAGGGGTGGGAATGAGCAGTTCTTC.

This clonotype has a handful of counts. The chain employs TRBV6-2 or TRBV6-3 and TRBJ2-7, with D possibly TRBD2 on 5 matching bases. V was cut by 5 bases and J by 1 base, with 21 bases left in between. CDR1 is MNHEY, CDR2 SVGEGT, per germline. This CDR3 has 17 residues. CDR3 sequence: CASSISMLGANSYEQYV. The CDR3 DNA sequence: TGTGCCAGCAGTATCTCCATGTTGGGAGCTAATTCCTACGAGCAGTACGTC.

The chain uses TRBV19 and TRBJ2-4, with D perhaps matching TRBD2 (6 bases). The CDR3 length is 14 residues. In germline, CDR1 is LNHDA, CDR2 SQIVND (reference sequence). V was clipped by 3 bases and J by 7 bases, with 13 bases between them. In DNA, the CDR3 is TGTGCCAGTAGTATGGGGGGAATAAATAACATTCAGTACTTC. Protein sequence: CASSMGGINNIQYF.

Points on this clonotype: This may arise from a read error, as a much more abundant clone is one base away. The V gene is TRBV18, the J gene TRBJ2-1, with D unresolved. The CDR3 loop spans 14 amino acids. Germline CDR1 is KGHSH and CDR2 is LQKENI. The V end was cut by 2 bases, the J end by 3 bases, with 8 bases between. CDR3 amino acids: CASSPEVGYNEQFF. CDR3 DNA: TGTGCCAGCTCACCAGAGGTGGGCTACAATGAGCAGTTCTTC.

This clonotype was detected only a few times. V is TRBV5-5 and J is TRBJ2-7; the match to TRBD2 covers 9 bases. The germline gives CDR1 SGHKS, CDR2 YYEKEE (reference sequence). The ends lost 2 bases at V and 0 bases at J; junction bases unmatched: 3. The CDR3 spans 15 residues. CDR3: CASSFGTSFSYEQYV. The CDR3 DNA follows: TGTGCCAGCAGCTTCGGGACTAGCTTCTCCTACGAGCAGTACGTC.

This clonotype was found a few times. A much bigger clone sits one base away, suggesting this may be a read error. V usage is TRBV12-3 or TRBV12-4 and J usage is TRBJ2-1, with D possibly matching TRBD2 (6 bases). CDR3 size: 13 residues. The DNA of the CDR3 is TGTGCCAGCAACCTCCTAGCGCGATATGAGCAGTCCTTC. It yields the protein CASNLLARYEQSF.

In this sample, this clonotype turned up many times. For the CDR3, the DNA is TGTGCCACCACGGGGCGGGGCACTGAAGCTTTCTTT. It translates to CATTGRGTEAFF. The gene calls are TRBV28 and TRBJ1-1; D possibly corresponds to TRBD1 (5 bases). The V and J ends lost 10 bases and 4 bases respectively, with 13 bases between them. This CDR3 has 12 residues. CDR1 is MDHEN and CDR2 is SYDVKM in the germline V gene.

This clonotype was counted at least ten times. DNA of the CDR3: TGTGCCTGGATAAACAGTCCTATCTATGGCTACACCTTC. Its protein product is CAWINSPIYGYTF. This chain uses TRBV30 with TRBJ1-2, with D hard to call. This CDR3 region has 13 residues. Germline loops: CDR1 GTSNPN, CDR2 SVGIG (reference sequence). With 4 bases removed from V and 4 bases from J, the gap between germline ends came to 13 bases. Combining the CDR3 with reference TRBV30 and TRBJ1-2 gives the whole variable domain SQTIHQWPATLVQPVGSPLSLECTVEGTSNPNLYWYRQAAGRGLQLLFYSVGIGQISSEVPQNLSASRPQDRQFILSSKKLLLSDSGFYLCAWINSPIYGYTFGSGTRLTVV.

The table lists this clonotype with many counts. The chain's CDR3 is CAISELGLAEFTDTQYF. Written as DNA, the CDR3 is TGTGCCATCAGTGAGTTAGGACTAGCGGAGTTCACAGATACGCAGTATTTT. This rearrangement joins TRBV10-3 to TRBJ2-3; 10 nucleotides agree with TRBD2. Germline CDR1 ENHRY, CDR2 SYGVKD. After removal of 1 base from V and 2 bases from J, the junction contained 6 bases not matched to a gene. The CDR3 consists of 17 residues.

The gene calls are TRBV20-1 and TRBJ2-5, with TRBD2 matching over 7 bases. V was clipped by 0 bases and J by 4 bases; unmatched bases: 11. The CDR3 contains 16 residues. Germline CDR1 reads DFQATT; CDR2 reads SNEGSKA (reference sequence). As DNA, the CDR3 is TGCAGTGCTAGAGACGGTGGGAGGGCCCGGGGAGAGACCCAGTACTTC. It encodes CSARDGGRARGETQYF.

This clonotype was picked up many times. V is TRBV9 and J is TRBJ2-2; no reliable D call. Germline lookup yields CDR1 SGDLS and CDR2 YYNGEE. The CDR3 length is 15 residues. V dropped 1 base and J dropped 3 bases, with 10 bases sitting between them. The DNA for the CDR3 is TGTGCCAGCAGCGTACTTGGGCAGCACACCGGGGAGCTGTTTTTT. Amino acids: CASSVLGQHTGELFF.

This clonotype was observed a few times. The V gene is TRBV25-1, the J gene TRBJ2-2, with D uncertain. Looked up from germline, CDR1 is MGHDK and CDR2 is SYGVNS. The CDR3 sequence is 13 residues long. Trimming stripped 3 bases from V and 11 bases from J, with 13 bases between. The CDR3 here is CASSETARVELFF. CDR3 nucleotide sequence: TGTGCCAGCAGTGAGACCGCTCGGGTAGAGCTGTTTTTT.

A single count supports this clonotype. J is TRBJ1-1 and V is TRBV7-9; TRBD1 aligns across 7 bases. The germline V gene encodes CDR1 SEHNR and CDR2 FQNEAQ (reference sequence). The CDR3 loop spans 15 amino acids. J gave up 1 base and V 2 bases, and 4 bases lay outside the gene matches. In DNA, the CDR3 is TGTGCCAGCAGCTTATCCGACAGGGAGAACACTGAAGCTTTCTTT. Amino acids: CASSLSDRENTEAFF.

This clonotype was seen a few times. V gene TRBV12-3 or TRBV12-4 combines with J gene TRBJ2-5; D is possibly TRBD1 (6 bases). V was trimmed by 1 base and J by 1 base, leaving 10 bases between them. The CDR3 is 15 amino acids. The CDR3: CASSLDRTVQETQYF. The CDR3 coding sequence is TGTGCCAGCAGTTTAGATAGGACAGTCCAAGAGACCCAGTACTTC.

The table lists this clonotype with a few counts. V usage is TRBV15 and J usage is TRBJ2-2, with TRBD2 matching 14 bases. Trimming cost V 2 bases and J 5 bases; bases outside gene matches: 10. The CDR3 spans 19 residues. Germline lookup yields CDR1 LNHNV and CDR2 YYDKDF (reference sequence). The CDR3 DNA reads TGTGCCACCAGCAGAAACAAAAGACTAGCGGGAGGGCCGACCGGGGAGCTGTTTTTT. This encodes CATSRNKRLAGGPTGELFF.

The V gene is TRBV19, the J gene TRBJ2-5, with 9 bases that match TRBD1. With V trimmed by 3 bases and J by 7 bases, 12 bases remained unmatched. Germline CDR1 reads LNHDA; CDR2 reads SQIVND (reference sequence). The CDR3 totals 16 residues. This CDR3 is CASSIRGQGGKGTQYF. The DNA of the CDR3 is TGTGCCAGTAGTATCCGGGGACAGGGTGGGAAAGGGACCCAGTACTTC.

This clonotype was recorded many times. V and J are TRBV11-2 and TRBJ2-3, with D perhaps given as TRBD1 or TRBD2 (5 bases each). Germline lookup yields CDR1 SGHAT and CDR2 FQNNGV. The CDR3 extends over 14 amino acids. V dropped 5 bases and J dropped 1 base, with 10 bases sitting between them. Here the CDR3 DNA reads TGTGCCAGCAGCCGGGACGCCGGCACAGATACGCAGTATTTT. Protein product: CASSRDAGTDTQYF.

Ten or more counts support this clonotype. The rearrangement links TRBV12-3 or TRBV12-4 to TRBJ1-2; TRBD1 is a possible D gene (5 bases). The CDR3 has 14 amino acids. The V and J ends lost 5 bases and 3 bases respectively, with 13 bases between them. CDR3 DNA: TGTGCCAGCAGTCTAACCGGGACCTACTATGGCTACACCTTC. It is translated as CASSLTGTYYGYTF.

This clonotype was found many times. The chain uses TRBV29-1 and TRBJ2-4, with D perhaps TRBD2 (5 bases). With 2 bases removed from V and 8 bases from J, the gap between germline ends came to 13 bases. The CDR3 has 13 amino acids. Germline V gene data show CDR1 as SQVTM and CDR2 as ANQGSEA. CDR3 nucleotides: TGCAGCGTTGAACAAGGGCAAGCGGACATTCAGTACTTC. Translated, it gives CSVEQGQADIQYF. The whole variable domain, filled in from reference TRBV29-1 and TRBJ2-4, reads SAVISQKPSRDICQRGTSLTIQCQVDSQVTMMFWYRQQPGQSLTLIATANQGSEATYESGFVIDKFPISRPNLTFSTLTVSNMSPEDSSIYLCSVEQGQADIQYFGAGTRLSVL.

Ten or more counts support this clonotype. The chain is built from TRBV11-2 and TRBJ2-1, with 7 bases identical to TRBD2. This CDR3 region has 15 residues. V was pared by 5 bases and J by 0 bases, with 4 bases of the junction left unmatched. Germline CDR1 SGHAT, CDR2 FQNNGV. CDR3 sequence (DNA): TGTGCCAGCAGCCCCAGCGGGATCTCCTACAATGAGCAGTTCTTC. Encoded protein: CASSPSGISYNEQFF.

This clonotype was recorded many times. This chain links TRBV29-1 with TRBJ2-3, with 13 nucleotides matching TRBD2. Germline CDR1 reads SQVTM; CDR2 reads ANQGSEA. This CDR3 region has 15 residues. J gave up 9 bases and V 3 bases, and 9 bases lay outside the gene matches. Here the CDR3 DNA reads TGCAGCGTTGACGGCACTAGCGGGAGGGCCTTAACGCAGTATTTT. As protein: CSVDGTSGRALTQYF.

This clonotype has just a few counts. This chain uses TRBV5-1 with TRBJ2-3; tentative D call: TRBD1 (6 bases). The CDR3 has 16 residues. The V end was cut by 3 bases, the J end by 2 bases, with 16 bases between. Germline V gene data show CDR1 as SGHRS and CDR2 as YFSETQ. The CDR3 DNA sequence: TGCGCCAGCAGCTCGGGACCGGGACATAACACAGATACGCAGTATTTT. Translation: CASSSGPGHNTDTQYF.